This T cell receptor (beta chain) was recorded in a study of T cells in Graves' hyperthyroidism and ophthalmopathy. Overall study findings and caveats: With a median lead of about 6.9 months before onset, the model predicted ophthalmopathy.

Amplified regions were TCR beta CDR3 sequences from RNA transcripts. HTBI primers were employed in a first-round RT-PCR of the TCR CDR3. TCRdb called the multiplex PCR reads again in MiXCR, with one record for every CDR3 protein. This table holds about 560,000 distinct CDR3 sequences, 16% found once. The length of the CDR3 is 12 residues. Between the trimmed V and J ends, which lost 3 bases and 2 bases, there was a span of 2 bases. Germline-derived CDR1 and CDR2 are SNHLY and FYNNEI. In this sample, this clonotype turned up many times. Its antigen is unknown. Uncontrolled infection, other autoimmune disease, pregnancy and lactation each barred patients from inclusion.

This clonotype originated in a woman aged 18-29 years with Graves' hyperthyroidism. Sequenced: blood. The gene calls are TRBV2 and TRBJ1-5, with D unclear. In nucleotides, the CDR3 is TGTGCCAGCAGTGATCGCAATCAGCCCCAGCATTTT. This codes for CASSDRNQPQHF.